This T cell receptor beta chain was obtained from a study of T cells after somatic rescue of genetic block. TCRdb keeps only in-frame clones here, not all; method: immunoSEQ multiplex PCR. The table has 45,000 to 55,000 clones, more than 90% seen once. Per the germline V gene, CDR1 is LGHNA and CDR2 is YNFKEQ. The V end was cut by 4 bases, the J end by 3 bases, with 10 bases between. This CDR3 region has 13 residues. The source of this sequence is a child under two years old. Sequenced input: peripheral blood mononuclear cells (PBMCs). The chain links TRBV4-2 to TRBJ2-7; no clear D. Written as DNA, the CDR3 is TGTGCCAGCAGCCCTGGCTCCGGCTACGAGCAGTACTTC. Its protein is CASSPGSGYEQYF.